This TCR beta chain stems from a study of glioma-infiltrating T cells. Many counts were recorded for this clonotype. CDR1 and CDR2 (germline): DFQATT, SNEGSKA (reference sequence). Trimming at V came to 3 bases and at J to 0 bases, leaving 3 bases not matched to a gene. This CDR3 is 15 amino acids long. TCR alpha and beta CDR3 regions were amplified from RNA using iRepertoire nested multiplex PCR. One-step reverse transcription and amplification started from about 100-400 ng of tissue mRNA or PBMC total RNA. TCRdb called the multiplex PCR reads again in MiXCR, with one record for every CDR3 protein. The sample lists about 130,000 distinct CDR3 sequences; 20% to 25% were seen once.

Sequencing used glioma tissue, nonneoplastic brain tissue, or PBMCs (not recorded which). The chain employs TRBV20-1 and TRBJ2-1; 9 positions match TRBD1. The clonotype was recovered from a human donor with low-grade glioma or glioblastoma, undergoing nonglioma brain surgery, or in good health (not recorded which). The CDR3 DNA sequence: TGCAGTGCTAGCCGGGACAGGGTCTCCTACAATGAGCAGTTCTTC. It is translated as CSASRDRVSYNEQFF.